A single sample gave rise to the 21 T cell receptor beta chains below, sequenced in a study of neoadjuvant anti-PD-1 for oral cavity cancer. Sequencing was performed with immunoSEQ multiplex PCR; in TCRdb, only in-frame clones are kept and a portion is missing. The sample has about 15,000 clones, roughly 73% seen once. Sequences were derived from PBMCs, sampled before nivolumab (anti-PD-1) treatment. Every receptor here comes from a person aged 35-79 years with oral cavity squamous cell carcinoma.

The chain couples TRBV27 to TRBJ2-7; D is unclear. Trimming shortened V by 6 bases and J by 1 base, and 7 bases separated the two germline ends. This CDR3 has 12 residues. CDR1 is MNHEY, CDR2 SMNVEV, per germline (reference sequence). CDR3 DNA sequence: TGTGCCAGCAGAAGGTTTTCCTACGAGCAGTACTTC. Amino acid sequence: CASRRFSYEQYF.

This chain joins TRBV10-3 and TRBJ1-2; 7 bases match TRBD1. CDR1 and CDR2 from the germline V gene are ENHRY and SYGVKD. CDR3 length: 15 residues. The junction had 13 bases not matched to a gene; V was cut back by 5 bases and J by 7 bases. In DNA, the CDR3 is TGTGCCATCAGTTTCGGTACACAGGGGTCTGGTGGCTACACCTTC. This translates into CAISFGTQGSGGYTF.

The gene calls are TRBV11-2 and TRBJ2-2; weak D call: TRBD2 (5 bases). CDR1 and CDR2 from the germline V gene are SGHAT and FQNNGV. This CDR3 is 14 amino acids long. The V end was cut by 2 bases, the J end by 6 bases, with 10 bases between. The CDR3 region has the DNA TGTGCCAGCAGCTTAATTCGCGGGTCCGGGGAGCTGTTTTTT. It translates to CASSLIRGSGELFF.

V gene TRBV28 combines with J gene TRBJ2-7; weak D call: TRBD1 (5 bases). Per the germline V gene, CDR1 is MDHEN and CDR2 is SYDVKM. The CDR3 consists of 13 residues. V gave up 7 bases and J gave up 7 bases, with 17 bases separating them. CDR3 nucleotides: TGTGCCAGCACCACGTCCCAGGGTGGGGAGCAGTACTTC. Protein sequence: CASTTSQGGEQYF.

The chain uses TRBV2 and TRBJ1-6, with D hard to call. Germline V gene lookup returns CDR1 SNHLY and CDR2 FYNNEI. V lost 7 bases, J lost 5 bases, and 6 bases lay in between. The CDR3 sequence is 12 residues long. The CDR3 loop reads CASNGDNSPLHF. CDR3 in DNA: TGTGCCAGCAACGGGGATAATTCACCCCTCCACTTT.

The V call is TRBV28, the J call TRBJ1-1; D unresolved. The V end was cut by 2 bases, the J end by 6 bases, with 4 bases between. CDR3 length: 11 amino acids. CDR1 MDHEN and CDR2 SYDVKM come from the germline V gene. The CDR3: CASSLTAEAFF. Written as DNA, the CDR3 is TGTGCCAGCAGTTTAACGGCTGAAGCTTTCTTT. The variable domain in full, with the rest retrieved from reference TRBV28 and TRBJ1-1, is DVKVTQSSRYLVKRTGEKVFLECVQDMDHENMFWYRQDPGLGLRLIYFSYDVKMKEKGDIPEGYSVSREKKERFSLILESASTNQTSMYLCASSLTAEAFFGQGTRLTVV.

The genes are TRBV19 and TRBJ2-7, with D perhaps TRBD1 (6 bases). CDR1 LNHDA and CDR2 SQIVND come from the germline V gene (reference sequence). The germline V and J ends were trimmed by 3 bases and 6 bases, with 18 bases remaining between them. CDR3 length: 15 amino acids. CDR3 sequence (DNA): TGTGCCAGTAGTATGGGGGTGCAGGGGATGGGCGAGCAGTACTTC. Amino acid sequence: CASSMGVQGMGEQYF. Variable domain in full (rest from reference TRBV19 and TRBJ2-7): DGGITQSPKYLFRKEGQNVTLSCEQNLNHDAMYWYRQDPGQGLRLIYYSQIVNDFQKGDIAEGYSVSREKKESFPLTVTSAQKNPTAFYLCASSMGVQGMGEQYFGPGTRLTVT.

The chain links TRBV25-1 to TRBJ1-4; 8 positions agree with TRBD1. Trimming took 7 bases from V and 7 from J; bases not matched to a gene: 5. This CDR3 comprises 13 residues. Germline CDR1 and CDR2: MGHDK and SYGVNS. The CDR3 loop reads CASKTGGGEKLFF. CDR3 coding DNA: TGTGCCAGCAAAACAGGGGGAGGTGAAAAACTGTTTTTT.

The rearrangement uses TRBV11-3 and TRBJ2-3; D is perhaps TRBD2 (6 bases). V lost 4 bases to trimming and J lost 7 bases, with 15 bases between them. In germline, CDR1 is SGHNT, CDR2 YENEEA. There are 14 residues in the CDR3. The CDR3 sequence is CASSSGGAQNTQYF. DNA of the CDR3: TGTGCCAGCAGCTCCGGCGGGGCACAGAATACGCAGTATTTT.

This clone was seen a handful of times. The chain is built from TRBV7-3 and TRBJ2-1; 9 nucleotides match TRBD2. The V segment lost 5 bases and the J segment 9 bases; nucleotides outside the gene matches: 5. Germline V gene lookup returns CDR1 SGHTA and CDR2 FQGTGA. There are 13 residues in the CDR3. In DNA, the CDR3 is TGTGCCAGCAGCGTCCAGACTAGCGGTGAGCAGTTCTTC. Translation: CASSVQTSGEQFF.

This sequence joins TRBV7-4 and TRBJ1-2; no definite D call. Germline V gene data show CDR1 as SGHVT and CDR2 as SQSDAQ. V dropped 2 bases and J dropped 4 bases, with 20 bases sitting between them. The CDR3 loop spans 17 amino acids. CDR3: CASSLRVFWLVSYGYTF. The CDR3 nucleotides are TGTGCCAGCAGCTTACGGGTGTTTTGGTTAGTAAGCTATGGCTACACCTTC.

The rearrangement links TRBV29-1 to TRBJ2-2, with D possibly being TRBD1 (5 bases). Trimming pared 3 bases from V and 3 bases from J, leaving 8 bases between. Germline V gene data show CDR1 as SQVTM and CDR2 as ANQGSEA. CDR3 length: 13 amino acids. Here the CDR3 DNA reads TGCAGCGTTGAGGGGCCCGACACCGGGGAGCTGTTTTTT. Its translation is CSVEGPDTGELFF.

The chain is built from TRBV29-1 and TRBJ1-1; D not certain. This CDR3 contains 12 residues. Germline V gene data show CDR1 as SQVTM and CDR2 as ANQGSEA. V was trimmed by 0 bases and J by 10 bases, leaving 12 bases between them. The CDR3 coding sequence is TGCAGCGTTGAAGATCTCGGGTTTCGAGCTTTCTTT. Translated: CSVEDLGFRAFF.

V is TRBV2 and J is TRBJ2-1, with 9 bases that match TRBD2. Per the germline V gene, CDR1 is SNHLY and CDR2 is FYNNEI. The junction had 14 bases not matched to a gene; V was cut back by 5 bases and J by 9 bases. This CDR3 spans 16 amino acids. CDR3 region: CASSPLGGGASGEQFF. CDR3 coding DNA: TGTGCCAGCAGTCCGCTGGGCGGGGGGGCCAGCGGTGAGCAGTTCTTC.

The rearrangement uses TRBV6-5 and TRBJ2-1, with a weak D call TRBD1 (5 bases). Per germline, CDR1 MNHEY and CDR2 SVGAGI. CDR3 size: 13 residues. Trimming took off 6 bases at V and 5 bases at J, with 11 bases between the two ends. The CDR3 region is CASSNRIHNEQFF. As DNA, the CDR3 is TGTGCCAGCAGCAACAGGATCCACAATGAGCAGTTCTTC.

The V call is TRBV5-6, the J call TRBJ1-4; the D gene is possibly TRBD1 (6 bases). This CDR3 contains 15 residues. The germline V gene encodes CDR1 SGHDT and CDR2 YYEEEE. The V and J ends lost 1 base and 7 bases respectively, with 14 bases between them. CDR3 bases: TGTGCCAGCAGCTTGCAGCAGGGGAGGGGTGAAAAACTGTTTTTT. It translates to CASSLQQGRGEKLFF.

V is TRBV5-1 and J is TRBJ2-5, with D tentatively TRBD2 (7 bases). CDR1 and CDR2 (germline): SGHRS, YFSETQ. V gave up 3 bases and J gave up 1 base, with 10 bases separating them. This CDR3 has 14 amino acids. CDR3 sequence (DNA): TGCGCCAGCAGCTCGGGGGGCACCCAAGAGACCCAGTACTTC. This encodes CASSSGGTQETQYF.

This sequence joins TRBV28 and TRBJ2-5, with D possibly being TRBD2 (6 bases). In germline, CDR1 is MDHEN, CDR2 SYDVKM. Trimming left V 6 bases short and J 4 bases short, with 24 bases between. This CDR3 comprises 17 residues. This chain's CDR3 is CASSHGSVRRVTETQYF. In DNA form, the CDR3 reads TGTGCCAGCAGCCATGGGTCGGTGAGGAGGGTAACAGAGACCCAGTACTTC.

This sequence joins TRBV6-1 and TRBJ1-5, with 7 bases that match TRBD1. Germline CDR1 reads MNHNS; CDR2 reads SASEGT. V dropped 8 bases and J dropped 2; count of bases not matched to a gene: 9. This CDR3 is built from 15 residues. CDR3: CASGRDSRRNQPQHF. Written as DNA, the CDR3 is TGTGCCAGCGGGCGGGACAGCCGTCGCAATCAGCCCCAGCATTTT.

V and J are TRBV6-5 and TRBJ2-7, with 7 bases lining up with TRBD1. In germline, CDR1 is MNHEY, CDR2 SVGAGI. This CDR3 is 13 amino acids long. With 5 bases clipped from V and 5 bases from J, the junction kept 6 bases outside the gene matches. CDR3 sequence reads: CASSLRQGHEQYF. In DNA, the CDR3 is TGTGCCAGCAGTCTTCGACAGGGCCACGAGCAGTACTTC.

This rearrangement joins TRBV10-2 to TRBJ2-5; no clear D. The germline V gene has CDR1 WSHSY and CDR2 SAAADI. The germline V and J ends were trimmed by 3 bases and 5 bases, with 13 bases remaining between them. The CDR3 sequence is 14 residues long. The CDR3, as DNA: TGCGCCAGCAGTGATCTCGCTAGTTCCGAGACCCAGTACTTC. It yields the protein CASSDLASSETQYF.